Sequencing of this T cell receptor (beta chain) was carried out in a study of cytomegalovirus exposure and HLA in healthy donors. Findings and limits, study-wide: A list of around 150 TCR beta chains associated with cytomegalovirus was given. Differences between HLA loci emerged in a later analysis of TCR association rates, with DRB1 most and HLA-C fewest.

As to this clone: Its antigen is undetermined.

The CDR3 consists of 18 residues. The PCR contained 60 Vbeta and 13 Jbeta primers. Assay used: immunoSEQ multiplex PCR; TCRdb lists only in-frame clones, some missing. The data hold some 180,000 clones, with less than 80% observed a single time. The V call is TRBV21-1, the J call TRBJ1-3; the table's TRBD1 call for D was not verified on the DNA. TRBV21-1 is annotated as a pseudogene. This TCR was recovered from a woman younger than 45 in good health and CMV-seropositive. The specimen sequenced was PBMCs. The CDR3 region has the DNA TGTGCCAGCAGCAAAGAGCCCCCGACAGGTAGCTCTGGAAACACCATATATTTT. It translates to CASSKEPPTGSSGNTIYF.